These T cell receptor beta chains were read from a single sample in a study of blood T cell repertoires in COVID-19. Assay used: immunoSEQ multiplex PCR; TCRdb lists only in-frame clones, some missing. The sample includes about 480,000 clones, around 85% of them seen just once. What was sequenced was PBMCs or T cells enriched from blood (not recorded which). Every receptor here comes from a woman aged 55-69 years who had recovered from COVID-19. The conserved cysteine and the conserved F or W are not part of the CDR3 here.

TRBV14,TRBJ1-2,ASSQGGLGGYT
TRBV5-4,TRBJ1-1,ASSADTMNTEAF
TRBV12-3/TRBV12-4,TRBJ2-2,ASTVDRELF
TRBV15,TRBJ1-1,ATSRDRGKGAEAF
TRBV7-9,TRBJ1-6,ASSRQGNLGSPLH
TRBV7-2,TRBJ1-2,ASSQGQNYGYT
TRBV2,TRBJ2-3,ASRPAGSTDTQY
TRBV4-1,TRBJ1-2,ASSQGGDYGYT
TRBV12-5,TRBJ1-6,ASGLVLGTGNSPLH
TRBV30,TRBJ1-4,AWSVLPGELF
TRBV9,TRBJ1-3,ASSTHRDSIGNTIY
TRBV10-3,TRBJ1-2,AISGDRGGGYT
TRBV7-8,TRBJ1-1,ASSLTNGQTEAF
TRBV24-1,TRBJ2-1,ATLGGDDNNEQF
TRBV3-1/TRBV3-2,TRBJ2-3,ASSLLGGGDTDTQY
TRBV19,TRBJ2-2,ASSTRQGSTGELF
TRBV11-3,TRBJ2-1,ASSRWNEQF
TRBV18,TRBJ1-5,ASSPGGDQPQH
TRBV10-2,TRBJ2-5,ASSEPRTGGQETQY
TRBV6-5,TRBJ2-3,ASNLAGGTDTQY
TRBV5-1,TRBJ1-2,ATSLTGGNYGYT
TRBV19,TRBJ2-7,ASSIKISSYEQY
TRBV29-1,TRBJ1-2,SVEDPYGYT
TRBV9,TRBJ1-2,ASSVDVTGGNYGYT
TRBV5-1,TRBJ2-2,ASAGTANTGELF
TRBV7-8,TRBJ2-5,ASQGFGAEETQY
TRBV18,TRBJ2-1,ASSPTSGGNNEQF
TRBV11-2,TRBJ1-2,ASSLKPAAYGYT
TRBV6-5,TRBJ2-5,ASSQTSVFQY
TRBV9,TRBJ2-1,ASSVDPGHTYNEQF
TRBV9,TRBJ2-3,ASSVGLAGDTDTQY
TRBV11-2,TRBJ2-1,ASSLGTGRNEQF
TRBV3-1/TRBV3-2,TRBJ1-2,ASSQMAEGYT
TRBV29-1,TRBJ1-4,SVGDRSEKLF
TRBV7-2,TRBJ2-7,ASSRPGTGTYEQY
TRBV19,TRBJ2-3,ASSIWTGRTDTQY
TRBV14,TRBJ1-1,ASSRYPDRLDTEAF
TRBV2,TRBJ1-2,ASSLDSSSYGYT
TRBV5-6,TRBJ2-5,ASSPSGGVRQETQY
TRBV30,TRBJ2-2,AWMRGELF
TRBV7-2,TRBJ1-1,ASSLVGGVNTEAF
TRBV5-1,TRBJ1-6,ASSPTPGQGSPLH
TRBV10-3,TRBJ1-6,ASGGYNSPLH
TRBV5-1,TRBJ1-2,ASSLGGTASYGYT
TRBV3-1/TRBV3-2,TRBJ1-4,ASSQAGGGRTNEKLF
TRBV5-1,TRBJ2-5,ASSPQGAPQETQY
TRBV2,TRBJ1-1,ASTLTGLNTEAF
TRBV12-5,TRBJ1-1,ASGPVGPTEAF
TRBV7-2,TRBJ2-5,ASGPAGGGAQY
TRBV7-8,TRBJ1-3,ASSQTRNTIY
TRBV4-1,TRBJ2-1,ASSPITGYNEQF
TRBV5-5,TRBJ1-2,ASSLGPDSNFYGYT
TRBV12-5,TRBJ1-5,ASGPQQGPASNQPQH
TRBV19,TRBJ1-2,ASSAGGWENYGYT
TRBV12-5,TRBJ2-7,ASGLVSRDEQY
TRBV10-1,TRBJ2-7,ASSEGIGESYEQY
TRBV6-5,TRBJ1-2,ASSPPLGTGYGYT
TRBV28,TRBJ1-4,ASSSPGQGREKLF